This T cell receptor beta chain was captured by sequencing in a study of glioma-infiltrating T cells after dendritic cell vaccination. Study-wide results and caveats: No direct clonality-survival link was found; a diverse polyclonal response may matter. Estimated pretreatment TIL content predicted outcome after dendritic cell vaccination.

The CDR3 runs to 14 residues. V was clipped by 4 bases and J by 4 bases; unmatched bases: 2. Germline CDR1 is SGHRS and CDR2 is YFSETQ. In regard to this clone: No antigen is known for it. This specimen includes other DNA sequences encoding the same CDR3.

TCRB CDR3 was amplified from 2 ug genomic DNA or less. The primer mix had 60 V beta and 13 J beta primers. Sequenced by immunoSEQ multiplex PCR; TCRdb stores in-frame clones only, minus some. The sample lists 95,000 to 110,000 clones, 81% seen once, with about an eighth in the top ten. V is TRBV5-1 and J is TRBJ2-3; 11 bases are a match to TRBD1. The source was blood, collected before dendritic cell vaccination. The receptor was derived from a human donor with glioblastoma. The CDR3 protein is CASSPGQGADTQYF. Here the CDR3 DNA reads TGCGCCAGCAGCCCGGGACAGGGGGCAGATACGCAGTATTTT. Full variable domain (missing parts from reference TRBV5-1 and TRBJ2-3): KAGVTQTPRYLIKTRGQQVTLSCSPISGHRSVSWYQQTPGQGLQFLFEYFSETQRNKGNFPGRFSGRQFSNSRSEMNVSTLELGDSALYLCASSPGQGADTQYFGPGTRLTVL.